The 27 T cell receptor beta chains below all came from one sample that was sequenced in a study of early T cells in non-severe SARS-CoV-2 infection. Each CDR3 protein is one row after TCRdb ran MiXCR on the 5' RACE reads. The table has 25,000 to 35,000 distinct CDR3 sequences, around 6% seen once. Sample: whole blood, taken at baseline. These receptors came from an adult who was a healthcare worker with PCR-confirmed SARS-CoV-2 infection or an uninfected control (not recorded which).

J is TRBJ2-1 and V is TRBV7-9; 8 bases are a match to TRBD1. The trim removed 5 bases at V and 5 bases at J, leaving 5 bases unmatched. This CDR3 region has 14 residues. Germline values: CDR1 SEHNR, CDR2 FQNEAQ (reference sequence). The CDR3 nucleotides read TGTGCCAGCAGCCTCCGGACAGGGAACAATGAGCAGTTCTTC. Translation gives CASSLRTGNNEQFF.

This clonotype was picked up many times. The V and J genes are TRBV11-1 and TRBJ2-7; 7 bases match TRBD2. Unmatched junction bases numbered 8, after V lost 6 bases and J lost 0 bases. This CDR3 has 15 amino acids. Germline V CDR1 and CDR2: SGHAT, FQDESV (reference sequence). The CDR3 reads CASSLNAGASYEQYF. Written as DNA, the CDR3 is TGTGCCAGCAGTCTTAACGCGGGAGCCTCCTACGAGCAGTACTTC.

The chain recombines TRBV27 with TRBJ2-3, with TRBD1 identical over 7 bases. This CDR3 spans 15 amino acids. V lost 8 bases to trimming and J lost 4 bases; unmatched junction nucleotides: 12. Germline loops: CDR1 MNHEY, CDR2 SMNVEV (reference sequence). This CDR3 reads CASGRRRQGADTQYF. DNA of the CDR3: TGTGCCAGCGGACGCCGTCGACAGGGCGCAGATACGCAGTATTTT.

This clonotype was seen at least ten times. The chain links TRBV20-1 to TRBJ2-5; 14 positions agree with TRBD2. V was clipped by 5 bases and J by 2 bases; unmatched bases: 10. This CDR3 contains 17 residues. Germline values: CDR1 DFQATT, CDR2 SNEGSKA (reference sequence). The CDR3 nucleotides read TGCAGTGCTTCCGGACTAGCGGGAGGAGGGTGGCAAGAGACCCAGTACTTC. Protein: CSASGLAGGGWQETQYF.

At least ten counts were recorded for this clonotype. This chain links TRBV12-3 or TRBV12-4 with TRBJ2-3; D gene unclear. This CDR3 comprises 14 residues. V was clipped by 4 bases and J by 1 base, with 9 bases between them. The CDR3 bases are TGTGCCAGCAGTTCCGTCGGCGGCACAGATACGCAGTATTTT. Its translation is CASSSVGGTDTQYF.

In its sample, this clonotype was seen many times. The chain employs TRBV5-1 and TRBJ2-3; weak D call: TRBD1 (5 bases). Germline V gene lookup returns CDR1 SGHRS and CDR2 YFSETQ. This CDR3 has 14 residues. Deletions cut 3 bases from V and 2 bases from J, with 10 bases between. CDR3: CASSWGGLTDTQYF. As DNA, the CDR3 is TGCGCCAGCAGCTGGGGCGGCCTCACAGATACGCAGTATTTT.

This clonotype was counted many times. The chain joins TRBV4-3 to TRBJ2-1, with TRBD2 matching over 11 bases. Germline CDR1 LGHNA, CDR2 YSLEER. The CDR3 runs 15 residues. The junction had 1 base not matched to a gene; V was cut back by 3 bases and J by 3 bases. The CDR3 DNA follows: TGCGCCAGCAGCCAGGGGACTAGCGGCTACAATGAGCAGTTCTTC. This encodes CASSQGTSGYNEQFF.

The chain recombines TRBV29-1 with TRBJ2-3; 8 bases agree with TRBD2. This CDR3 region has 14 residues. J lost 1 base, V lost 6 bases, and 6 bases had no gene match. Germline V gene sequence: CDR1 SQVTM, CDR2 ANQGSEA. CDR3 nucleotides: TGCAGCGTGCGGGGGGACTGGCGCACAGATACGCAGTATTTT. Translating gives CSVRGDWRTDTQYF.

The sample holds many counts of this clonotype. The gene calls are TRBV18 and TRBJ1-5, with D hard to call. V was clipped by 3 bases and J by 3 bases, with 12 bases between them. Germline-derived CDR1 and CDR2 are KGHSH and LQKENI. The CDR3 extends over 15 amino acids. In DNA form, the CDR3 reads TGTGCCAGCTCACCGATGGAGGGTCCCAATCAGCCCCAGCATTTT. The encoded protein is CASSPMEGPNQPQHF. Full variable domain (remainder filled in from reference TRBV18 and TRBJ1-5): NAGVMQNPRHLVRRRGQEARLRCSPMKGHSHVYWYRQLPEEGLKFMVYLQKENIIDESGMPKERFSAEFPKEGPSILRIQQVVRGDSAAYFCASSPMEGPNQPQHFGDGTRLSIL.

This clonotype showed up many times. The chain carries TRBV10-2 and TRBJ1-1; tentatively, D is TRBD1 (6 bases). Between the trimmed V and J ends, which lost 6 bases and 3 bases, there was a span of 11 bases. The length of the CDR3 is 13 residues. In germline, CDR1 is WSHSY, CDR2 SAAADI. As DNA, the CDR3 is TGCGCCAGCAGACCGGACAGAGACACTGAAGCTTTCTTT. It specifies CASRPDRDTEAFF.

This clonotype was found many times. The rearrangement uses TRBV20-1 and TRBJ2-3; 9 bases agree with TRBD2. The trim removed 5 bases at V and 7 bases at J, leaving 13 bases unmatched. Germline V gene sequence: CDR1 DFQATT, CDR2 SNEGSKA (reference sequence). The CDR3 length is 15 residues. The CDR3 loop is CSALRVAGELNTQYF. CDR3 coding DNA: TGCAGTGCTTTAAGGGTAGCGGGGGAGTTGAATACGCAGTATTTT.

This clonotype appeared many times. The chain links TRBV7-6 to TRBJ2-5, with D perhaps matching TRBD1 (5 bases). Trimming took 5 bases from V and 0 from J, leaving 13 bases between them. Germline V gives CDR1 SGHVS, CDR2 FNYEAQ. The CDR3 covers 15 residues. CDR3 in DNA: TGTGCCAGCAGCCAAAACACAGGTTACCAAGAGACCCAGTACTTC. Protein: CASSQNTGYQETQYF.

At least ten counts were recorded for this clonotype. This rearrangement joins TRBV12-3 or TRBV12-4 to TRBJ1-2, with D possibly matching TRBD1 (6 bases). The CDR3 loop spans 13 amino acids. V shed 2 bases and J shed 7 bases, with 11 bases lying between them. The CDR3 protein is CASSLSGAGGYTF. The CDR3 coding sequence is TGTGCCAGCAGTTTATCGGGGGCGGGTGGCTACACCTTC.

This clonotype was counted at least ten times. Here the CDR3 DNA reads TGTGCTAGTGGTCCTGGGACAGGGGGCAACACTGAAGCTTTCTTT. Translation: CASGPGTGGNTEAFF. The chain combines TRBV12-5 with TRBJ1-1, with 12 bases that match TRBD1. The CDR3 length is 15 residues. Germline assignment: CDR1 LGHNT and CDR2 FRNRAP. With 5 bases clipped from V and 2 bases from J, the junction kept 3 bases outside the gene matches.

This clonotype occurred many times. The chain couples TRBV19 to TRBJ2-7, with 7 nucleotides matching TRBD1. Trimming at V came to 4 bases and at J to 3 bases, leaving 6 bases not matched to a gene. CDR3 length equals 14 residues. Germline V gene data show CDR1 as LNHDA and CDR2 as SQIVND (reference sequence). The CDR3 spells CASSRQGSVYEQYF. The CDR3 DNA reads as TGTGCCAGTAGTAGACAGGGAAGCGTCTACGAGCAGTACTTC.

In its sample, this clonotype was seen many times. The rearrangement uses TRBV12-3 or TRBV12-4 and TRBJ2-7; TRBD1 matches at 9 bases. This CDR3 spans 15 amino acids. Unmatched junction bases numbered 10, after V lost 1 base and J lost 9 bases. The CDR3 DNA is TGTGCCAGCAGTTTAGAGGGACAGGGTTCAGGAGCGCAGTACTTC. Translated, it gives CASSLEGQGSGAQYF.

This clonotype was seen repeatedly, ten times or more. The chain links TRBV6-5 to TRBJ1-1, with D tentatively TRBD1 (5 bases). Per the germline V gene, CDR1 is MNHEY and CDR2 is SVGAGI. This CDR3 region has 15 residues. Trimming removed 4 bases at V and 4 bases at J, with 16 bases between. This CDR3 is CASSSGTQVFTEAFF. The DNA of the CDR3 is TGTGCCAGCAGTTCCGGGACCCAAGTTTTCACTGAAGCTTTCTTT.

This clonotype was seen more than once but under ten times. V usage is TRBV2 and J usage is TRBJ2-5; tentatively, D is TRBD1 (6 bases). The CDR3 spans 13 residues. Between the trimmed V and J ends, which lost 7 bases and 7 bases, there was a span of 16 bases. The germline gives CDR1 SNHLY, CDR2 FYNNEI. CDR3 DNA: TGTGCCAGCACCCTACAGGGAGAGGGGACCCAGTACTTC. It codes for CASTLQGEGTQYF. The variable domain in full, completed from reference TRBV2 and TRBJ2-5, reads EPEVTQTPSHQVTQMGQEVILRCVPISNHLYFYWYRQILGQKVEFLVSFYNNEISEKSEIFDDQFSVERPDGSNFTLKIRSTKLEDSAMYFCASTLQGEGTQYFGPGTRLLVL.

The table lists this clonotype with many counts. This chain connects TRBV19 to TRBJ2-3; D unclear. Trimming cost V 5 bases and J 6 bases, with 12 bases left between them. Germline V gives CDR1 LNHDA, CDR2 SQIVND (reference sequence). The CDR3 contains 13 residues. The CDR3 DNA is TGTGCCAGTAGTTTCAGTCAAATGGATACGCAGTATTTT. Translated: CASSFSQMDTQYF.

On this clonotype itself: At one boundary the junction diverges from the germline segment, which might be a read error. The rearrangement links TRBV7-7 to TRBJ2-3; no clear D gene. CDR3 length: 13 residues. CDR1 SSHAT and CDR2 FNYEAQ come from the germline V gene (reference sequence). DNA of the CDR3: TGTGCTAGCAGCTTAGATCGCTATCATACGCAGTATTTT. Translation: CASSLDRYHTQYF. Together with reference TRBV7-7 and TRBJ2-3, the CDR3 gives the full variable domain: GAGVSQSPRYKVTKRGQDVTLRCDPISSHATLYWYQQALGQGPEFLTYFNYEAQPDKSGLPSDRFSAERPEGSISTLTIQRTEQRDSAMYRCASSLDRYHTQYFGPGTRLTVL.

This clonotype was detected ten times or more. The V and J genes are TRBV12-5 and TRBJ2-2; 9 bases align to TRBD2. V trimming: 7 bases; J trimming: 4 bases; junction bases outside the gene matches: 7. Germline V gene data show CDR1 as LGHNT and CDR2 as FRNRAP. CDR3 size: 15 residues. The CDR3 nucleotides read TGTGCTAGTGCCCGTAGCGGGAGAGGCACCGGGGAGCTGTTTTTT. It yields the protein CASARSGRGTGELFF.

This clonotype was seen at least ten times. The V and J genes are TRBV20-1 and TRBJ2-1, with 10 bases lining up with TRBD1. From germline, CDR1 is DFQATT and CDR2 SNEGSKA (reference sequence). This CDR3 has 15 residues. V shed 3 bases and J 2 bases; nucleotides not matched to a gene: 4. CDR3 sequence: CSASSGQGAYNEQFF. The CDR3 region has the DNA TGCAGTGCTAGTAGCGGACAGGGGGCCTACAATGAGCAGTTCTTC.

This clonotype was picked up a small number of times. This chain's CDR3 is CASQRGVYGYTF. The CDR3, as DNA: TGTGCCAGCCAACGGGGAGTCTATGGCTACACCTTC. The chain combines TRBV2 with TRBJ1-2; D remains unclear. This CDR3 has 12 amino acids. Germline CDR1 and CDR2: SNHLY and FYNNEI. V gave up 8 bases and J gave up 4 bases, with 11 bases separating them.

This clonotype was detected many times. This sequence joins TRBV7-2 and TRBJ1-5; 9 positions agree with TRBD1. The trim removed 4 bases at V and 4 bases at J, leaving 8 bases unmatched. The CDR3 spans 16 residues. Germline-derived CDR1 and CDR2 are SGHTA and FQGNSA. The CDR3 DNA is TGTGCCAGCAGCTCCCGCCGGGGGACAGGGAATCAGCCCCAGCATTTT. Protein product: CASSSRRGTGNQPQHF.

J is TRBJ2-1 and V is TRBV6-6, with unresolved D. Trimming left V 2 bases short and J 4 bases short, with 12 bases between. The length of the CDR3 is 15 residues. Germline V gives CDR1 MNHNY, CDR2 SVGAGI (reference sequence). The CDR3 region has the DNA TGTGCCAGCAGTTACCTGCAGGAAGCATACAATGAGCAGTTCTTC. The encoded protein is CASSYLQEAYNEQFF.

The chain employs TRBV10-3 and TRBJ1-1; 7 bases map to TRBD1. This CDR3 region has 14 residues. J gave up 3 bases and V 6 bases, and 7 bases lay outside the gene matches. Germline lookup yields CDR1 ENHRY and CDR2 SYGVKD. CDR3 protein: CAIRDDRVDTEAFF. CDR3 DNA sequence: TGTGCCATCAGGGATGACAGGGTGGACACTGAAGCTTTCTTT.

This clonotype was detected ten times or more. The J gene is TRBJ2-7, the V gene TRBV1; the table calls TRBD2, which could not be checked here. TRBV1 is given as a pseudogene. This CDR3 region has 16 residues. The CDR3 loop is CTSRPGGSGIYYEQYF. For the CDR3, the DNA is TGCACCAGCAGGCCCGGGGGGAGCGGGATATACTACGAGCAGTACTTC.